These 6 T cell receptor beta chains originate from one sample sequenced in a study of response to subunit inactivated influenza vaccine. MiXCR was run by TCRdb on the RT-PCR reads, yielding one entry per CDR3 protein. The repertoire includes 500,000 or so distinct CDR3 sequences, about 15% of them detected once, and 3% sits in the top ten. Specimen: CD4+ T cells sorted from PBMCs, collected 23 to 25 months after vaccination. Receptors were obtained from a man aged 50-75 years who received an inactivated influenza vaccine.

This clonotype was counted a few times. The chain recombines TRBV7-9 with TRBJ2-5, with D tentatively TRBD1 or TRBD2 (5 bases each). Germline loops: CDR1 SEHNR, CDR2 FQNEAQ (reference sequence). The ends were cut back, 10 bases at V and 7 bases at J, with 19 bases in the middle. The CDR3 runs to 13 residues. CDR3 coding DNA: TGTGCCACCAGGGCCCTCAGGGCGGGGACCCAGTACTTC. This translates into CATRALRAGTQYF.

This clonotype was picked up a small number of times. The chain employs TRBV7-2 and TRBJ2-5, with TRBD1 as a possible D gene (6 bases). V lost 4 bases and J 7 bases, leaving 16 bases between the germline ends. This CDR3 spans 14 amino acids. Per the germline V gene, CDR1 is SGHTA and CDR2 is FQGNSA. The CDR3 region has the DNA TGTGCCAGCAGCTCGATGACAGGCCAGACGACCCAGTACTTC. This codes for CASSSMTGQTTQYF.

This clonotype was counted a few times. This rearrangement joins TRBV21-1 to TRBJ2-3; the table's D call, TRBD1, has no DNA check behind it. TRBV21-1 constitutes a pseudogene. The length of the CDR3 is 17 residues. This chain's CDR3 is CASSKRLTGGWADTQYF. The DNA for the CDR3 is TGTGCCAGCAGCAAACGGTTAACAGGGGGTTGGGCAGATACGCAGTATTTT.

This clonotype was seen a few times. J is TRBJ2-5 and V is TRBV11-2, with TRBD2 matching over 9 bases. Germline V gives CDR1 SGHAT, CDR2 FQNNGV. The CDR3 contains 18 residues. V was clipped by 5 bases and J by 4 bases; unmatched bases: 17. This CDR3 is CASSKRIWTSEVRETQYF. CDR3 sequence (DNA): TGTGCCAGCAGCAAACGAATTTGGACTAGCGAAGTCCGAGAGACCCAGTACTTC. Complete variable domain (other parts from reference TRBV11-2 and TRBJ2-5): EAGVAQSPRYKIIEKRQSVAFWCNPISGHATLYWYQQILGQGPKLLIQFQNNGVVDDSQLPKDRFSAERLKGVDSTLKIQPAKLEDSAVYLCASSKRIWTSEVRETQYFGPGTRLLVL.

The genes are TRBV5-1 and TRBJ2-2, with TRBD1 matching 7 bases. Trimming cost V 4 bases and J 4 bases; bases outside gene matches: 10. The CDR3 loop spans 16 amino acids. In germline, CDR1 is SGHRS, CDR2 YFSETQ. CDR3 protein: CASSRQTGSRTGELFF. The CDR3 DNA reads as TGCGCCAGCAGCAGACAGACAGGGTCTCGCACCGGGGAGCTGTTTTTT.

The chain is built from TRBV28 and TRBJ1-2, with TRBD1 as a possible D gene (6 bases). The length of the CDR3 is 11 residues. Per the germline V gene, CDR1 is MDHEN and CDR2 is SYDVKM. Trimming stripped 5 bases from V and 6 bases from J, with 7 bases between. In DNA, the CDR3 is TGTGCCAGCAGTACAGGGAATGGCTACACCTTC. Encoded protein: CASSTGNGYTF.